This passage covers 28 T cell receptor beta chains from one sample sequenced in a study of sequential checkpoint blockade in melanoma (dated by TCRdb to between 2018 and 2021). This specimen's treatment or condition label, interpreted: randomized to nivolumab then ipilimumab (arm A) or the reverse (arm B). The receptor library was made with the immunoSEQ multiplex PCR assay. The table was pulled from immuneACCESS by TCRdb, which kept in-frame rearrangements only. Such tables lose some clones; where checked, under half of the loss comes from unresolved V genes, and the rest has no known cause. This sample holds about 32,000 clones; less than 85% were observed only once. The ten largest clones represent 15% to 20% of the sample. The sequences come from CD8+ T cells sorted from blood (inferred from file names), collected from a patient given nivolumab and ipilimumab in sequence. Source of these receptors: a human donor with melanoma.

This clone was seen more than once but under ten times. The rearrangement joins TRBV28 to TRBJ1-4, with unresolved D. The CDR3 is 12 residues long. CDR1 and CDR2 (germline): MDHEN, SYDVKM. V shed 6 bases and J shed 17 bases, with 19 bases lying between them. Here the CDR3 DNA reads TGTGCCAGCAGCCCCCCCATGGAGCATGCATTTTTT. Its protein product is CASSPPMEHAFF.

The CDR3 nucleotides read TGTGCCAGCAGGTTCGGACAGGGGGCTTATGGCTACACCTTC. Protein product: CASRFGQGAYGYTF. The chain is built from TRBV6-1 and TRBJ1-2; 11 bases agree with TRBD1. The CDR3 is 14 residues long. The junction had 5 bases not matched to a gene; V was cut back by 6 bases and J by 5 bases. Germline loops: CDR1 MNHNS, CDR2 SASEGT.

J is TRBJ2-7 and V is TRBV2, with 8 bases matching TRBD1. Germline CDR1 reads SNHLY; CDR2 reads FYNNEI. The CDR3 is 14 residues long. The junction had 5 bases not matched to a gene; V was cut back by 2 bases and J by 5 bases. The CDR3, as DNA: TGTGCCAGCAGTGAACAGGGGGCCCCCAACGAGCAGTACTTC. This translates into CASSEQGAPNEQYF.

The rearrangement joins TRBV5-6 to TRBJ2-7; D perhaps matches TRBD1 (6 bases). V dropped 4 bases and J dropped 3 bases, with 11 bases sitting between them. The CDR3 contains 13 residues. The germline gives CDR1 SGHDT, CDR2 YYEEEE. The CDR3 DNA sequence: TGTGCCAGCAGCCTATTACAGGGCTACGAGCAGTACTTC. Protein sequence: CASSLLQGYEQYF.

The V gene is TRBV4-1, the J gene TRBJ1-5, with 8 bases matching TRBD1. J was trimmed by 1 base and V by 4 bases; bases with no gene match: 6. The length of the CDR3 is 16 residues. CDR1 is MGHRA, CDR2 YSYEKL, per germline. CDR3 loop: CASSPDRGLSNQPQHF. The CDR3 DNA is TGCGCCAGCAGCCCCGACAGGGGCTTGAGCAATCAGCCCCAGCATTTT.

The chain recombines TRBV27 with TRBJ2-7; weak D call: TRBD2 (5 bases). The CDR3 runs 14 residues. Germline CDR1 reads MNHEY; CDR2 reads SMNVEV (reference sequence). Trimming removed 6 bases at V and 6 bases at J, with 18 bases between. The CDR3 nucleotides read TGTGCCAGCAGCTACTTCCCCCTAGCTTCCGAGCAGTACTTC. It is translated as CASSYFPLASEQYF.

V and J are TRBV2 and TRBJ1-5, with D possibly TRBD1 on 6 matching bases. V lost 1 base and J 0 bases, leaving 10 bases between the germline ends. The germline V gene encodes CDR1 SNHLY and CDR2 FYNNEI. This CDR3 comprises 16 residues. CDR3 bases: TGTGCCAGCAGTGAAGGGACAGAGTATAGCAATCAGCCCCAGCATTTT. Residues: CASSEGTEYSNQPQHF.

The chain combines TRBV13 with TRBJ2-1, with 7 bases fitting TRBD1. The germline CDR1 and CDR2 sequences are PRHDT and FYEKMQ (reference sequence). The CDR3 spans 13 residues. After removal of 6 bases from V and 9 bases from J, the junction contained 8 bases not matched to a gene. CDR3 in DNA: TGTGCCAGCAGTACTACAGGGGTCGGTGAGCAGTTCTTC. Protein sequence: CASSTTGVGEQFF.

This chain uses TRBV5-1 with TRBJ2-1, with D perhaps matching TRBD2 (5 bases). Germline loops: CDR1 SGHRS, CDR2 YFSETQ. The CDR3 consists of 15 residues. The V end was cut by 4 bases, the J end by 6 bases, with 17 bases between. CDR3 amino acids: CASSPGMGPGNEQFF. The CDR3 DNA is TGCGCCAGCAGCCCGGGGATGGGTCCCGGCAATGAGCAGTTCTTC.

The chain recombines TRBV6-5 with TRBJ2-1, with a weak D call TRBD2 (5 bases). Trimming stripped 5 bases from V and 7 bases from J, with 18 bases between. There are 15 residues in the CDR3. Germline V CDR1 and CDR2: MNHEY, SVGAGI. In DNA form, the CDR3 reads TGTGCCAGCAGTCCGGGTTATTCGCGGGCGAATGAGCAGTTCTTC. This gives the protein CASSPGYSRANEQFF.

The J gene is TRBJ2-7, the V gene TRBV27, with D possibly TRBD1 on 6 matching bases. V was cut by 5 bases and J by 2 bases, with 13 bases left in between. Germline V CDR1 and CDR2: MNHEY, SMNVEV (reference sequence). This CDR3 has 14 residues. CDR3 sequence: CASSHQGLAYEQYF. The CDR3 bases are TGTGCCAGCAGTCACCAGGGGTTGGCCTACGAGCAGTACTTC.

Comment on this clone: At one end, the junction sequence differs from germline, possibly due to a read error. Other DNA variants within this sample encode the same CDR3. This chain connects TRBV27 to TRBJ2-3; TRBD2 aligns across 8 bases. The CDR3 totals 16 residues. Germline assignment: CDR1 MNHEY and CDR2 SMNVEV (reference sequence). The CDR3 bases are TGTGCCAGCAGTTCTACCGGGACTAGTAGCACAGATACGCAGTACTTT. Its translation is CASSSTGTSSTDTQYF.

The table lists this clone with a few counts. V usage is TRBV11-1 and J usage is TRBJ2-7; 7 bases fit TRBD2. CDR1 is SGHAT, CDR2 FQDESV, per germline (reference sequence). This CDR3 has 16 amino acids. V dropped 5 bases and J dropped 0; count of bases not matched to a gene: 10. CDR3: CASSLRRGKSSYEQYF. In DNA form, the CDR3 reads TGTGCCAGCAGCCTAAGGCGGGGGAAGAGCTCCTACGAGCAGTACTTC.

The V gene is TRBV5-6, the J gene TRBJ2-1, with TRBD2 matching 7 bases. This CDR3 contains 16 residues. The J segment lost 4 bases and the V segment lost 4 bases, leaving 11 bases of the junction unmatched. Germline V gene sequence: CDR1 SGHDT, CDR2 YYEEEE. The chain's CDR3 is CASSPGWRERYNEQFF. The CDR3 DNA reads as TGTGCCAGCAGCCCGGGGTGGCGGGAGAGGTACAATGAGCAGTTCTTC.

The chain links TRBV19 to TRBJ1-6; 7 positions match TRBD1. The length of the CDR3 is 13 residues. The germline V gene encodes CDR1 LNHDA and CDR2 SQIVND (reference sequence). The V gene end was trimmed by 3 bases and the J gene end by 14 bases; junction bases not matched to a gene: 7. The CDR3 is CASSMTGIASLHF. In nucleotides, the CDR3 is TGTGCCAGTAGTATGACAGGGATAGCATCCCTCCACTTT. The full variable domain, in which reference TRBV19 and TRBJ1-6 provide the parts outside the CDR3, is DGGITQSPKYLFRKEGQNVTLSCEQNLNHDAMYWYRQDPGQGLRLIYYSQIVNDFQKGDIAEGYSVSREKKESFPLTVTSAQKNPTAFYLCASSMTGIASLHFGNGTRLTVT.

This chain links TRBV10-3 with TRBJ1-2; a possible D gene is TRBD1 (6 bases). Trimming pared 0 bases from V and 5 bases from J, leaving 19 bases between. This CDR3 has 17 amino acids. Germline values: CDR1 ENHRY, CDR2 SYGVKD. This CDR3 is CAISESFADSPKYGYTF. The CDR3 bases are TGTGCCATCAGTGAGTCGTTCGCGGACAGCCCGAAGTATGGCTACACCTTC.

The genes are TRBV28 and TRBJ1-4; no reliable D call. This CDR3 region has 15 residues. V gave up 5 bases and J gave up 8 bases, with 18 bases separating them. CDR1 MDHEN and CDR2 SYDVKM come from the germline V gene. The chain's CDR3 is CASSPLGGVKEKLFF. The CDR3 DNA reads TGTGCCAGCAGTCCCCTAGGCGGGGTCAAGGAAAAACTGTTTTTT.

The chain is built from TRBV27 and TRBJ2-5; D remains unclear. V was trimmed by 0 bases and J by 1 base, leaving 12 bases between them. Germline assignment: CDR1 MNHEY and CDR2 SMNVEV (reference sequence). There are 16 residues in the CDR3. The CDR3 sequence: CASSLSPGTGQETQYF. CDR3 coding DNA: TGTGCCAGCAGTTTATCGCCAGGTACCGGCCAAGAGACCCAGTACTTC.

The chain couples TRBV9 to TRBJ2-7, with 9 bases matching TRBD2. Germline CDR1 is SGDLS and CDR2 is YYNGEE. The CDR3 sequence is 16 residues long. Trimming took 4 bases from V and 6 from J; bases not matched to a gene: 14. The CDR3 bases are TGTGCCAGCAGCTTGAACCCCGGGACTAGCAGGGCCGAGCAGTACTTC. Translation: CASSLNPGTSRAEQYF.

This rearrangement joins TRBV7-3 to TRBJ2-2, with a weak D call TRBD2 (7 bases). The CDR3 contains 15 residues. V lost 1 base to trimming and J lost 7 bases, with 13 bases between them. Germline loops: CDR1 SGHTA, CDR2 FQGTGA. The CDR3 sequence: CASSLSGGMVGELFF. CDR3 DNA sequence: TGTGCCAGCAGCTTAAGCGGGGGCATGGTCGGGGAGCTGTTTTTT.

V and J are TRBV5-6 and TRBJ2-1; D is possibly TRBD2 (6 bases). Germline CDR1 SGHDT, CDR2 YYEEEE. The CDR3 sequence is 12 residues long. Trimming shortened V by 0 bases and J by 10 bases, and 8 bases separated the two germline ends. The CDR3 spells CASSLGDSEQFF. The CDR3 bases are TGTGCCAGCAGCTTGGGGGACTCGGAGCAGTTCTTC.

The chain joins TRBV7-2 to TRBJ2-7, with 8 bases that match TRBD2. CDR3 length: 15 residues. V was pared by 2 bases and J by 2 bases, with 5 bases of the junction left unmatched. CDR1 is SGHTA, CDR2 FQGNSA, per germline. The CDR3, as DNA: TGTGCCAGCAGCTTATGGGGTAGCGGGACCTACGAGCAGTACTTC. Residues: CASSLWGSGTYEQYF.

The V gene is TRBV7-3, the J gene TRBJ2-7; TRBD2 might be the D (6 bases). V lost 5 bases and J 3 bases, leaving 17 bases between the germline ends. CDR1 is SGHTA, CDR2 FQGTGA, per germline. The CDR3 sequence is 15 residues long. The CDR3, as DNA: TGTGCCAGCAGCCCCGGTGGGACTTCCTTCTACGAGCAGTACTTC. It encodes CASSPGGTSFYEQYF.

The chain couples TRBV27 to TRBJ1-5; weak D call: TRBD1 (6 bases). Trimming cost V 7 bases and J 6 bases, with 19 bases left between them. Germline V gene lookup returns CDR1 MNHEY and CDR2 SMNVEV (reference sequence). The CDR3 has 15 amino acids. The CDR3 here is CASTLQAGVGQPQHF. The CDR3 bases are TGTGCCAGCACCCTACAGGCAGGGGTCGGTCAGCCCCAGCATTTT.

J is TRBJ2-7 and V is TRBV5-6; 9 bases match TRBD1. The CDR3 runs 15 residues. Per germline, CDR1 SGHDT and CDR2 YYEEEE. V lost 3 bases, J lost 0 bases, and 4 bases stayed unmatched. The CDR3 region has the DNA TGTGCCAGCAGCTCGCCGGGACAGGGCTCCTACGAGCAGTACTTC. It is translated as CASSSPGQGSYEQYF.

The rearrangement links TRBV7-6 to TRBJ2-5, with 7 positions matching TRBD1. Gene TRBJ2-7 matches the end of the DNA better, so the J call may be wrong. The germline V gene encodes CDR1 SGHVS and CDR2 FNYEAQ. The CDR3 runs to 15 residues. The DNA of the CDR3 is TGTGCCAGCAGCTTAGTCCCCGGCAGGGGGAACGAGCAGTACTTC. This translates into CASSLVPGRGNEQYF.

This clone came up once. The rearrangement uses TRBV18 and TRBJ2-2; 7 nucleotides align to TRBD1. CDR3 length: 17 residues. The V and J ends lost 3 bases and 5 bases, in that order; junction bases with no gene match: 12. The germline V gene encodes CDR1 KGHSH and CDR2 LQKENI. As DNA, the CDR3 is TGTGCCAGCTCACCTAGGTTCCCGGCCAGGGGGACCGGGGAGCTGTTTTTT. This codes for CASSPRFPARGTGELFF.

This clone was found once. J is TRBJ1-6 and V is TRBV5-1; D unclear. With 5 bases removed from V and 7 bases from J, the gap between germline ends came to 13 bases. The CDR3 consists of 14 residues. Germline V gene sequence: CDR1 SGHRS, CDR2 YFSETQ. The CDR3 sequence is CASRLREKNSPLHF. CDR3 bases: TGCGCCAGCAGACTTCGGGAGAAAAATTCACCCCTCCACTTT.